This T cell receptor (beta chain) originates from a study of type 1 regulatory T cells. Via MiXCR, TCRdb re-called the reads, giving one row per CDR3 protein. The data hold 88,000 or so distinct CDR3 sequences, with roughly 28% observed a single time. This clonotype was counted once. V lost 7 bases, J lost 5 bases, and 11 bases stayed unmatched. The CDR3 totals 14 residues. Germline V gene sequence: CDR1 SQVTM, CDR2 ANQGSEA. The chain uses TRBV29-1 and TRBJ2-5; the match to TRBD1 covers 9 bases. The sample comprised CD4+ T cells, either the whole sample or a sorted fraction (not recorded which). This TCR was sampled from a human donor in good health. This CDR3 reads CSAVAGQGWETQYF. For the CDR3, the DNA is TGCAGCGCCGTCGCGGGACAGGGCTGGGAGACCCAGTACTTC.